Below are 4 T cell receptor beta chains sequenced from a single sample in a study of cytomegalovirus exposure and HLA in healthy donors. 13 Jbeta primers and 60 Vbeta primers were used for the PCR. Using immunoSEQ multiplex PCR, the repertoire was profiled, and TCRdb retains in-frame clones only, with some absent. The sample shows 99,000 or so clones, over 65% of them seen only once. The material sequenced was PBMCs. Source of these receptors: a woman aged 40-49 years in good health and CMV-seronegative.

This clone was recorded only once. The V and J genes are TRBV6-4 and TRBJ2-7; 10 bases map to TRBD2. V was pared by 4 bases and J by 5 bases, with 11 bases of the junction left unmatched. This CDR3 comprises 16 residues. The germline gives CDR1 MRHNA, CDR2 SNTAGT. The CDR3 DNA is TGTGCCAGCAGTGGCCTTCTAGCGGGAGTAATGAACGAGCAGTACTTC. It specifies CASSGLLAGVMNEQYF.

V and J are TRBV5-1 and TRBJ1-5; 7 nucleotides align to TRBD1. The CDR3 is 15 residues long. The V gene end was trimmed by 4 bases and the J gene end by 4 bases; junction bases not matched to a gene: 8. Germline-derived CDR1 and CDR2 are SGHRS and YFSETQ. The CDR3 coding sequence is TGCGCCAGCAGCCGCACGGGACAGCCGAATCAGCCCCAGCATTTT. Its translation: CASSRTGQPNQPQHF.

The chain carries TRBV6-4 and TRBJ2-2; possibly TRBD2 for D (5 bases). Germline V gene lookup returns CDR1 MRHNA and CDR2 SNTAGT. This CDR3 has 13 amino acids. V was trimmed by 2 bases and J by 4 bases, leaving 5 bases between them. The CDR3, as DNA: TGTGCCAGCAGTGACGGGAGCACCGGGGAGCTGTTTTTT. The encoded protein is CASSDGSTGELFF.

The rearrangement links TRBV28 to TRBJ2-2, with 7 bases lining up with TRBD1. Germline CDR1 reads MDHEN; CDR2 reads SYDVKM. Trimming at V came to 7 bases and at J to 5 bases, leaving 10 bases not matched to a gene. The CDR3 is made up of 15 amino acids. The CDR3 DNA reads TGTGCCAGCAATCAAGCAGGGGGTTGGACCGGGGAGCTGTTTTTT. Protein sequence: CASNQAGGWTGELFF.